Described below is a single T cell receptor (beta chain) sequence and its context. This sample was included in a study of CD8 T cells in Susac syndrome. About the research overall: Treatment at blood withdrawal was none, corticosteroids, or intravenous immunoglobulin alone in Susac syndrome patients.

A quantity of about 0.5 to 1 ug RNA underwent reverse transcription using random hexamers. By means of immunoSEQ multiplex PCR, TCR beta CDR3 spanning 54 Vbeta and 13 Jbeta underwent amplification. Each CDR3 protein is one row after TCRdb ran MiXCR on the immunoSEQ multiplex PCR reads. The profile covers some 200,000 distinct CDR3 sequences, with over 75% appearing a single time and about 0.1% taken by the ten largest. V lost 9 bases and J lost 2, with 19 bases in between. The CDR3 loop spans 15 amino acids. The germline gives CDR1 LNHDA, CDR2 SQIVND (reference sequence). The rearrangement joins TRBV19 to TRBJ1-2, with D perhaps TRBD1 (5 bases). This TCR came from a human donor with Susac syndrome. Sequencing used CD4+ T cells from PBMCs. The chain's CDR3 is CASLTPGLANYGYTF. The CDR3 coding sequence is TGTGCCAGCCTGACCCCAGGGCTAGCGAACTATGGCTACACCTTC.